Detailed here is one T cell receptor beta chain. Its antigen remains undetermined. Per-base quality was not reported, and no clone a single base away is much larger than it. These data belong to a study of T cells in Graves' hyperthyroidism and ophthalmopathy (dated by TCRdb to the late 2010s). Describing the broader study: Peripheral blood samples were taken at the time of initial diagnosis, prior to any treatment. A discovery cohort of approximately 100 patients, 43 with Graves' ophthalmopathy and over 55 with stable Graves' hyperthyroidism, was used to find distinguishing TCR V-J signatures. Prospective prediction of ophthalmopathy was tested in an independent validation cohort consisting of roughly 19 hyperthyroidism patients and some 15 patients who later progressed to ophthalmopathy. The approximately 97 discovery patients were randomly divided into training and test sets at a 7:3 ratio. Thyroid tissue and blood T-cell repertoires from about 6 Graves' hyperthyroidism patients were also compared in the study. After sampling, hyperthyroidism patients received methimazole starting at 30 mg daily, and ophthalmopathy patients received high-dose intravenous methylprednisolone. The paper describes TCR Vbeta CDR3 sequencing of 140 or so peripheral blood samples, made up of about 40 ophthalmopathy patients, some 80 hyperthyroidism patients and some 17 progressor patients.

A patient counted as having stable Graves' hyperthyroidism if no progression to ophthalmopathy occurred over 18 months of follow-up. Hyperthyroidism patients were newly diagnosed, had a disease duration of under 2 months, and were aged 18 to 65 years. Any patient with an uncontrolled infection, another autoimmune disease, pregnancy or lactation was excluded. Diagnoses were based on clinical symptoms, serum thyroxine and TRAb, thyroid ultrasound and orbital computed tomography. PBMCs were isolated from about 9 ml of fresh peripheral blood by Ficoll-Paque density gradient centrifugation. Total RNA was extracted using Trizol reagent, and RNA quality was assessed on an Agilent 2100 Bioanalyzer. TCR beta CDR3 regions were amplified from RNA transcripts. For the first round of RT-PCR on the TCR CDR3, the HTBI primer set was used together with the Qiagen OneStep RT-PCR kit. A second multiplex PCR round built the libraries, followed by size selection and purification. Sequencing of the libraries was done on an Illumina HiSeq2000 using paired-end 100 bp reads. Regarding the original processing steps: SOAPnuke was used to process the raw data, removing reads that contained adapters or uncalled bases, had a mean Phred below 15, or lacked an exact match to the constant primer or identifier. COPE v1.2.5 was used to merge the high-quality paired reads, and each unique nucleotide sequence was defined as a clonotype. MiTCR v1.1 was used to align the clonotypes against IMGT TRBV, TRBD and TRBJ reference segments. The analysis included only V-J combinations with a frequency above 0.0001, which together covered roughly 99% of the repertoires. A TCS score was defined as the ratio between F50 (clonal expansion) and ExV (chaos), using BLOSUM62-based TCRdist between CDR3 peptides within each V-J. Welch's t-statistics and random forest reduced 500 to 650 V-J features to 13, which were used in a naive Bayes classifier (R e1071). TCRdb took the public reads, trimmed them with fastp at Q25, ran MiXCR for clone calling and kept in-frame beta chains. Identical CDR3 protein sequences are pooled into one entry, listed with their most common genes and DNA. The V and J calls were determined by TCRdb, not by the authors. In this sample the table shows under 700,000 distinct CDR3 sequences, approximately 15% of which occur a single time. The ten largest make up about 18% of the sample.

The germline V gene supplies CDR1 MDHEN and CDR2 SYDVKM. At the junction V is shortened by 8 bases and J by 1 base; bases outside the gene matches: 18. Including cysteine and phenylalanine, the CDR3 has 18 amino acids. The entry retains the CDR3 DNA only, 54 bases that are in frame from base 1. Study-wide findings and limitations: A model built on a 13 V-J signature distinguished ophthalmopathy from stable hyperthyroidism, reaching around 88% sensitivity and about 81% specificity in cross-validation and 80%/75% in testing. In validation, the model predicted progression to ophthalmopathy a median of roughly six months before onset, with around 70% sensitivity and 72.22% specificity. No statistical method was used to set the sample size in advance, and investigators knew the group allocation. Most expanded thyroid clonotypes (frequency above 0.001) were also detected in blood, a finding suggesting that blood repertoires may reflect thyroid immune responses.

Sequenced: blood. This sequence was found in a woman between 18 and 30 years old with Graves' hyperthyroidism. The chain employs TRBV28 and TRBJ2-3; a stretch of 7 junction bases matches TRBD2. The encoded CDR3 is CASWDLREKVSGTDTQYF. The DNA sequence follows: TGTGCCAGCTGGGACTTGCGGGAGAAAGTATCCGGCACAGATACGCAGTATTTT.